The 5 T cell receptor beta chains reported below all come from one sample, sequenced in a study of cytomegalovirus exposure and HLA in healthy donors. The PCR ran on 60 Vbeta and 13 Jbeta primers. Measured with immunoSEQ multiplex PCR; TCRdb has only the in-frame clones, and not every one. This sample has about 170,000 clones, with 60% to 85% found just once. Sample: PBMCs. These receptors were obtained from a female donor in good health and CMV-seronegative.

This chain uses TRBV28 with TRBJ2-1; 9 bases align to TRBD2. This CDR3 spans 13 amino acids. The V segment lost 9 bases and the J segment 2 bases; nucleotides outside the gene matches: 2. CDR1 is MDHEN and CDR2 is SYDVKM in the germline V gene. DNA for the CDR3: TGTGCCAGGAGACTAGCGGCCTACAATGAGCAGTTCTTC. This sequence encodes CARRLAAYNEQFF.

The chain recombines TRBV30 with TRBJ2-6; the D is unclear. This CDR3 contains 18 residues. V was trimmed by 0 bases and J by 0 bases, leaving 15 bases between them. Germline CDR1 is GTSNPN and CDR2 is SVGIG (reference sequence). The CDR3 sequence is CAWSVRVWRSSGANVLTF. CDR3 in DNA: TGTGCCTGGAGTGTACGGGTTTGGCGCAGCTCTGGGGCCAACGTCCTGACTTTC.

This clone has a handful of counts. V gene TRBV9 combines with J gene TRBJ1-2; D uncertain. Per germline, CDR1 SGDLS and CDR2 YYNGEE. The ends were cut back, 3 bases at V and 12 bases at J, with 18 bases in the middle. The CDR3 consists of 13 residues. The CDR3 spells CASSASGREGNTF. DNA of the CDR3: TGTGCCAGCAGCGCCTCCGGGCGGGAGGGTAACACCTTC.

The chain employs TRBV7-3 and TRBJ1-1; maybe TRBD1 (6 bases). The V end lost 5 bases, the J end lost 2 bases, and 9 bases lay between the germline ends. Looked up from germline, CDR1 is SGHTA and CDR2 is FQGTGA. This CDR3 contains 13 residues. CDR3 coding DNA: TGTGCCAGCAGCCAGGGGATTAACACTGAAGCTTTCTTT. It yields the protein CASSQGINTEAFF.

The chain employs TRBV28 and TRBJ1-3; 9 bases are a match to TRBD1. Germline values: CDR1 MDHEN, CDR2 SYDVKM. V shed 3 bases and J 0 bases; nucleotides not matched to a gene: 0. The CDR3 consists of 15 residues. CDR3: CASSLDRGSGNTIYF. For the CDR3, the DNA is TGTGCCAGCAGTTTGGACAGGGGCTCTGGAAACACCATATATTTT.